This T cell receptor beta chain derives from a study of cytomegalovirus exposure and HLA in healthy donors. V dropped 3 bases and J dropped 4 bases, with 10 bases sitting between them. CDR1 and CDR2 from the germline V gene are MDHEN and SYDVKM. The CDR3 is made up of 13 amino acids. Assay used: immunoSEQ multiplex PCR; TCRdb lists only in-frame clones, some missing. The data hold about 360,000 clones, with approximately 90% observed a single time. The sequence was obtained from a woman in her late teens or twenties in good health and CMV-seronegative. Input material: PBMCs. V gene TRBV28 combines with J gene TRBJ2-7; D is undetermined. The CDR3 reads CASSFSNTYEQYF. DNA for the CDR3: TGTGCCAGCAGTTTTTCCAATACTTACGAGCAGTACTTC. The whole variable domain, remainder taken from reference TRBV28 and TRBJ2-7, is DVKVTQSSRYLVKRTGEKVFLECVQDMDHENMFWYRQDPGLGLRLIYFSYDVKMKEKGDIPEGYSVSREKKERFSLILESASTNQTSMYLCASSFSNTYEQYFGPGTRLTVT.